The rows below give T cell receptor beta chains drawn from one sample of a study of blood T cell repertoires in COVID-19. Produced via immunoSEQ multiplex PCR; TCRdb's table is partial and in-frame only. In the table there are around 100,000 clones, about nine tenths of which are singletons. Material: peripheral blood. The receptors come from a woman between 45 and 60 years old with acute or convalescent COVID-19. Both conserved end residues are part of each CDR3. Each record gives: D gene, CDR3 length, J gene, V gene, clone size, CDR3 DNA, CDR3 protein. A D gene is named only where the DNA matches it firmly. Size tells how often a clone was seen (once, few, many) or the class of an expanded clone, and some rows leave it out.

D gene: NA
CDR3 length: 11
J gene: TRBJ1-1
V gene: TRBV10-3
clone size: NA
CDR3 DNA: TGTGCCATCTCCTCGAGCAGGGAAGCTTTCTTT
CDR3 protein: CAISSSREAFF

D gene: NA
CDR3 length: 14
J gene: TRBJ1-5
V gene: TRBV7-3
clone size: once
CDR3 DNA: TGTGCCCAACAGATCTCTCTTAGCAATCAGCCCCAGCATTTT
CDR3 protein: CAQQISLSNQPQHF

D gene: TRBD1
CDR3 length: 16
J gene: TRBJ1-3
V gene: TRBV5-4
clone size: NA
CDR3 DNA: TGTGCCAGCAGCTTCGACGGGGACAGCTCTGGAAACACCATATATTTT
CDR3 protein: CASSFDGDSSGNTIYF

D gene: NA
CDR3 length: 12
J gene: TRBJ2-3
V gene: TRBV28
clone size: once
CDR3 DNA: TGTGCCAGCAGTTCTCCAGGGAACCTGCAGTATTTT
CDR3 protein: CASSSPGNLQYF

D gene: NA
CDR3 length: 12
J gene: TRBJ2-1
V gene: TRBV10-3
clone size: NA
CDR3 DNA: TGTGCCATCAGTGACAGGGGCAATGAGCAGTTCTTC
CDR3 protein: CAISDRGNEQFF

D gene: TRBD1
CDR3 length: 15
J gene: TRBJ1-6
V gene: TRBV10-3
clone size: NA
CDR3 DNA: TGTGCCATCGGTGGAGGGGACAGGGTAAACTCACCCCTCCACTTT
CDR3 protein: CAIGGGDRVNSPLHF

D gene: NA
CDR3 length: 15
J gene: TRBJ2-1
V gene: TRBV20-1
clone size: NA
CDR3 DNA: TGCAGTGCTAGTGGTGTTGGTCGACAGGTTGGTGAGCAGTTCTTC
CDR3 protein: CSASGVGRQVGEQFF

D gene: NA
CDR3 length: 17
J gene: TRBJ1-4
V gene: TRBV7-2
clone size: few
CDR3 DNA: TGTGCCAGCAGCTTAAATCCTTTAGGACTCCCCATGTGGAAACTGTTTTTT
CDR3 protein: CASSLNPLGLPMWKLFF

D gene: NA
CDR3 length: 16
J gene: TRBJ1-1
V gene: TRBV7-9
clone size: NA
CDR3 DNA: TGTGCCAGCAGCTTAGCGCTGACAGGACCGAACACTGAAGCTTTCTTT
CDR3 protein: CASSLALTGPNTEAFF

D gene: NA
CDR3 length: 14
J gene: TRBJ2-1
V gene: TRBV7-3
clone size: NA
CDR3 DNA: TGTGCCAGCAGCTTCAGCCTAAACTCGGGTGAGCAGTTCTTC
CDR3 protein: CASSFSLNSGEQFF

D gene: NA
CDR3 length: 15
J gene: TRBJ1-2
V gene: TRBV25-1
clone size: few
CDR3 DNA: TGTGCCAGCAGTGACCGTGCTTCCGGAGGAGGCGGCTACACCTTC
CDR3 protein: CASSDRASGGGGYTF

D gene: NA
CDR3 length: 14
J gene: TRBJ1-1
V gene: TRBV6-6
clone size: NA
CDR3 DNA: TGTGCCAGCAGCCCACAGCTCATGAACACTGAAGCTTTCTTT
CDR3 protein: CASSPQLMNTEAFF

D gene: NA
CDR3 length: 14
J gene: TRBJ1-2
V gene: TRBV20-1
clone size: NA
CDR3 DNA: TGCAGTGCTAGTTTTGTGCGACAGGTCTATGGCTACACCTTC
CDR3 protein: CSASFVRQVYGYTF

D gene: NA
CDR3 length: 14
J gene: TRBJ2-3
V gene: TRBV29-1
clone size: once
CDR3 DNA: TGCAGCGTTGAATCCAGGGGCGGCACAGATACGCAGTATTTT
CDR3 protein: CSVESRGGTDTQYF

D gene: TRBD2
CDR3 length: 16
J gene: TRBJ2-1
V gene: TRBV30
clone size: NA
CDR3 DNA: TGTGCCTGGAGTACCCCTCTAGCGGGAAGAGTAGGTGAGCAGTTCTTC
CDR3 protein: CAWSTPLAGRVGEQFF